A single sample is the source of the 28 T cell receptor beta chains below, sequenced in a study of cytomegalovirus exposure and HLA in healthy donors. Use of 60 Vbeta and 13 Jbeta primers characterized the PCR. Only in-frame clones appear in the TCRdb table, and some are missing; sequencing was by immunoSEQ multiplex PCR. The sample lists approximately 90,000 clones; over 60% were seen once. The sample was PBMCs. Receptor source: a man aged 30 to 39 in good health and CMV-seronegative.

V is TRBV28 and J is TRBJ1-5; the match to TRBD1 covers 8 bases. The trim removed 10 bases at V and 7 bases at J, leaving 6 bases unmatched. Per germline, CDR1 MDHEN and CDR2 SYDVKM. This CDR3 has 12 amino acids. CDR3 sequence (DNA): TGTGCCACGGGACAGGCGGTACAGCCCCAGCATTTT. This sequence encodes CATGQAVQPQHF.

The genes are TRBV7-8 and TRBJ2-3; the match to TRBD2 covers 9 bases. Germline CDR1 reads SGHVS; CDR2 reads FQNEAQ. The J segment lost 4 bases and the V segment lost 1 base, leaving 6 bases of the junction unmatched. The CDR3 contains 16 residues. DNA of the CDR3: TGTGCCAGCAGCTTAGGGGCGGGGGGGCTAGCAGATACGCAGTATTTT. Protein sequence: CASSLGAGGLADTQYF.

V gene TRBV5-1 combines with J gene TRBJ2-5, with 9 positions matching TRBD1. CDR3 size: 14 residues. The V gene's germline CDR1 is SGHRS and CDR2 YFSETQ. V lost 3 bases and J lost 5; bases outside the gene matches: 5. The CDR3 sequence: CASSSGDRAETQYF. In nucleotides, the CDR3 is TGCGCCAGCAGCTCAGGGGACAGGGCGGAGACCCAGTACTTC.

This chain links TRBV4-3 with TRBJ1-4; D may be TRBD1 (6 bases). Trimming took 3 bases from V and 7 from J, leaving 9 bases between them. There are 13 residues in the CDR3. Germline lookup yields CDR1 LGHNA and CDR2 YSLEER. The CDR3 coding sequence is TGCGCCAGCAGCCAGCGGGGGCCTGAAAAACTGTTTTTT. This sequence encodes CASSQRGPEKLFF.

The chain joins TRBV7-2 to TRBJ2-1; 7 positions agree with TRBD1. The CDR3 is 12 amino acids. CDR1 is SGHTA, CDR2 FQGNSA, per germline. V gave up 5 bases and J gave up 9 bases; unmatched junction bases: 4. The CDR3 here is CASSRQGGEQFF. In DNA, the CDR3 is TGTGCCAGCAGCCGACAGGGTGGTGAGCAGTTCTTC. Together with reference TRBV7-2 and TRBJ2-1, the CDR3 gives the full variable domain: GAGVSQSPSNKVTEKGKDVELRCDPISGHTALYWYRQSLGQGLEFLIYFQGNSAPDKSGLPSDRFSAERTGGSVSTLTIQRTQQEDSAVYLCASSRQGGEQFFGPGTRLTVL.

The chain employs TRBV5-1 and TRBJ2-7; no definite D call. Germline values: CDR1 SGHRS, CDR2 YFSETQ. The CDR3 is 14 amino acids. V was clipped by 1 base and J by 6 bases, with 14 bases between them. In DNA form, the CDR3 reads TGCGCCAGCAGCTTGAGCCCCGGTATCGGCGAGCAGTACTTC. Amino acids: CASSLSPGIGEQYF. Together with reference TRBV5-1 and TRBJ2-7, the CDR3 gives the full variable domain: KAGVTQTPRYLIKTRGQQVTLSCSPISGHRSVSWYQQTPGQGLQFLFEYFSETQRNKGNFPGRFSGRQFSNSRSEMNVSTLELGDSALYLCASSLSPGIGEQYFGPGTRLTVT.

Of note for this clone: Other nucleotide sequences from this sample produce the same CDR3. This chain connects TRBV7-9 to TRBJ2-1; D might be TRBD1 (6 bases). Trimming took 1 base from V and 3 from J, leaving 7 bases between them. The germline CDR1 and CDR2 sequences are SEHNR and FQNEAQ (reference sequence). The CDR3 contains 14 residues. CDR3 bases: TGTGCCAGCAGCTTAGGACAGGACTACAATGAGCAGTTCTTC. Translating gives CASSLGQDYNEQFF.

The chain couples TRBV6-1 to TRBJ2-1; D is unclear. CDR3 size: 14 residues. Germline V CDR1 and CDR2: MNHNS, SASEGT. Trimming removed 8 bases at V and 8 bases at J, with 19 bases between. The CDR3 reads CASVPGADLDEQFF. The CDR3 bases are TGTGCCAGCGTACCGGGTGCCGACTTAGATGAGCAGTTCTTC.

The rearrangement joins TRBV28 to TRBJ1-2, with 8 positions matching TRBD1. CDR1 is MDHEN and CDR2 is SYDVKM in the germline V gene. V lost 2 bases to trimming and J lost 4 bases; unmatched junction nucleotides: 6. The CDR3 runs to 15 residues. As DNA, the CDR3 is TGTGCCAGCAGTTTAGATACGGACAGGGTCTATGGCTACACCTTC. Translated: CASSLDTDRVYGYTF.

This clone showed up just once. The chain is built from TRBV30 and TRBJ2-3; D gene uncertain. There are 11 residues in the CDR3. Germline lookup yields CDR1 GTSNPN and CDR2 SVGIG (reference sequence). V was cut by 5 bases and J by 5 bases, with 8 bases left in between. CDR3 DNA: TGTGCCTGGGCCGGCGGAGATACGCAGTATTTT. Residues: CAWAGGDTQYF. Variable domain in full (rest from reference TRBV30 and TRBJ2-3): SQTIHQWPATLVQPVGSPLSLECTVEGTSNPNLYWYRQAAGRGLQLLFYSVGIGQISSEVPQNLSASRPQDRQFILSSKKLLLSDSGFYLCAWAGGDTQYFGPGTRLTVL.

CDR3 in amino acids: CASSGQVLQYF. The CDR3 DNA reads as TGTGCCAGCAGTGGACAGGTTCTGCAGTATTTT. The V call is TRBV6-1, the J call TRBJ2-3, with D perhaps TRBD1 (6 bases). CDR1 and CDR2 from the germline V gene are MNHNS and SASEGT. This CDR3 has 11 amino acids. V dropped 4 bases and J dropped 11 bases, with 10 bases sitting between them.

This clone was recorded a few times. This chain joins TRBV27 and TRBJ1-3; the match to TRBD1 covers 7 bases. The CDR3 covers 14 residues. Germline CDR1 reads MNHEY; CDR2 reads SMNVEV (reference sequence). Unmatched junction bases numbered 10, after V lost 6 bases and J lost 8 bases. The CDR3 coding sequence is TGTGCCAGCAGACGACAGGGATTGTCGGACACCATATATTTT. Its protein product is CASRRQGLSDTIYF.

The chain is built from TRBV28 and TRBJ1-4; 11 positions agree with TRBD1. Trimming took 5 bases from V and 7 from J; bases not matched to a gene: 6. This CDR3 is 15 amino acids long. Germline loops: CDR1 MDHEN, CDR2 SYDVKM. The CDR3 nucleotides are TGTGCCAGCAGTGATTGGGGGACAGGGGGTGAAAAACTGTTTTTT. Its protein product is CASSDWGTGGEKLFF.

V and J are TRBV7-9 and TRBJ2-5, with 8 positions matching TRBD1. J gave up 2 bases and V 3 bases, and 2 bases lay outside the gene matches. CDR1 and CDR2 (germline): SEHNR, FQNEAQ (reference sequence). The CDR3 spans 14 residues. CDR3 sequence: CASSFGTGQETQYF. As DNA, the CDR3 is TGTGCCAGCAGCTTCGGGACAGGACAAGAGACCCAGTACTTC.

V is TRBV5-6 and J is TRBJ1-1, with 9 nucleotides matching TRBD1. This CDR3 is built from 15 residues. Germline values: CDR1 SGHDT, CDR2 YYEEEE. After removal of 4 bases from V and 1 base from J, the junction contained 5 bases not matched to a gene. The CDR3 DNA is TGTGCCAGCAGCCCTACAGGGGGCTGGAACACTGAAGCTTTCTTT. This codes for CASSPTGGWNTEAFF.

The chain employs TRBV5-1 and TRBJ2-2; the D gene is possibly TRBD2 (5 bases). Deletions cut 4 bases from V and 5 bases from J, with 15 bases between. This CDR3 has 15 amino acids. Germline CDR1 reads SGHRS; CDR2 reads YFSETQ. CDR3 loop: CASSPKLEETGELFF. DNA for the CDR3: TGCGCCAGCAGCCCGAAACTAGAGGAAACCGGGGAGCTGTTTTTT.

The rearrangement links TRBV29-1 to TRBJ1-1, with 7 bases matching TRBD1. The CDR3 is made up of 13 amino acids. V lost 7 bases, J lost 4 bases, and 9 bases stayed unmatched. Germline V gene sequence: CDR1 SQVTM, CDR2 ANQGSEA. The CDR3 DNA reads TGCAGCGGTACCCTCGACAGGGCCACTGAAGCTTTCTTT. It is translated as CSGTLDRATEAFF.

The rearrangement links TRBV11-2 to TRBJ1-3; 8 bases are a match to TRBD1. The CDR3 has 16 residues. Trimming at V came to 5 bases and at J to 0 bases, leaving 6 bases not matched to a gene. Germline V lookup: CDR1 SGHAT, CDR2 FQNNGV. CDR3 nucleotide sequence: TGTGCCAGCAGCGCCCGGGACAGGCGCTCTGGAAACACCATATATTTT. Its translation: CASSARDRRSGNTIYF.

The chain joins TRBV7-2 to TRBJ2-1, with a tentative D call TRBD2 (6 bases). V lost 5 bases, J lost 8 bases, and 25 bases lay in between. The CDR3 contains 17 residues. Germline V CDR1 and CDR2: SGHTA, FQGNSA. CDR3 in DNA: TGTGCCAGCAGCCCCGAAGCCGTCGGGCGGGGCAATTATGAGCAGTTCTTC. It codes for CASSPEAVGRGNYEQFF. Complete variable domain (other parts from reference TRBV7-2 and TRBJ2-1): GAGVSQSPSNKVTEKGKDVELRCDPISGHTALYWYRQSLGQGLEFLIYFQGNSAPDKSGLPSDRFSAERTGGSVSTLTIQRTQQEDSAVYLCASSPEAVGRGNYEQFFGPGTRLTVL.

J is TRBJ2-5 and V is TRBV5-4; TRBD2 matches 8 bases. Unmatched junction bases numbered 9, after V lost 4 bases and J lost 1 base. CDR1 is SGHNT and CDR2 is YYREEE in the germline V gene (reference sequence). This CDR3 has 16 residues. CDR3 residues: CASSPEVAGGQETQYF. DNA for the CDR3: TGTGCCAGCAGCCCGGAGGTGGCGGGAGGCCAAGAGACCCAGTACTTC.

The rearrangement links TRBV27 to TRBJ2-3, with 10 nucleotides matching TRBD2. This CDR3 contains 14 residues. The junction had 3 bases not matched to a gene; V was cut back by 2 bases and J by 7 bases. Germline V CDR1 and CDR2: MNHEY, SMNVEV (reference sequence). The CDR3 DNA reads TGTGCCAGCAGTTTAAAGCGGGGGGGGAATACGCAGTATTTT. Encoded protein: CASSLKRGGNTQYF.

V gene TRBV5-5 combines with J gene TRBJ1-3; 7 positions match TRBD1. CDR3 length equals 15 residues. Germline CDR1 is SGHKS and CDR2 is YYEKEE (reference sequence). Trimming at V came to 2 bases and at J to 4 bases, leaving 6 bases not matched to a gene. CDR3 protein: CASSFGTVKGNTIYF. The CDR3 nucleotides are TGTGCCAGCAGCTTCGGGACAGTCAAAGGAAACACCATATATTTT.

This clone was observed a handful of times. V and J are TRBV28 and TRBJ1-6, with D uncertain. V was trimmed by 1 base and J by 7 bases, leaving 2 bases between them. Germline CDR1 and CDR2: MDHEN and SYDVKM. The CDR3 spans 12 residues. The CDR3: CASSLSNSPLHF. DNA of the CDR3: TGTGCCAGCAGTTTATCAAATTCACCCCTCCACTTT.

The V call is TRBV5-1, the J call TRBJ2-2, with D possibly matching TRBD2 (6 bases). The CDR3 extends over 13 amino acids. Germline lookup yields CDR1 SGHRS and CDR2 YFSETQ. V shed 3 bases and J shed 8 bases, with 11 bases lying between them. The CDR3 loop is CASSYGGSGELFF. In DNA, the CDR3 is TGCGCCAGCAGCTACGGGGGTTCTGGGGAGCTGTTTTTT.

This chain connects TRBV5-5 to TRBJ2-2; possibly TRBD2 for D (5 bases). CDR3 size: 15 residues. The V end was cut by 1 base, the J end by 8 bases, with 15 bases between. Germline V gene sequence: CDR1 SGHKS, CDR2 YYEKEE (reference sequence). CDR3: CASSLLRAPSGELFF. In DNA, the CDR3 is TGTGCCAGCAGCTTGTTGAGGGCGCCTTCTGGGGAGCTGTTTTTT.

This clone was counted only a few times. This chain links TRBV6-1 with TRBJ1-5; D uncertain. This CDR3 region has 17 residues. Germline V gene lookup returns CDR1 MNHNS and CDR2 SASEGT. Trimming cost V 0 bases and J 4 bases, with 16 bases left between them. CDR3 residues: CASSEAGKPWENQPQHF. The CDR3 DNA reads TGTGCCAGCAGTGAAGCGGGGAAACCCTGGGAGAATCAGCCCCAGCATTTT.

The chain recombines TRBV14 with TRBJ1-6; TRBD1 agrees at 10 bases. This CDR3 spans 19 amino acids. The J segment lost 4 bases and the V segment lost 0 bases, leaving 9 bases of the junction unmatched. Germline CDR1 SGHDN, CDR2 FVKESK. CDR3: CASSQEPGQGTFYNSPLHF. The CDR3 nucleotides are TGTGCCAGCAGCCAAGAACCGGGACAGGGGACCTTTTATAATTCACCCCTCCACTTT.

The rearrangement uses TRBV7-6 and TRBJ2-7; 7 bases line up with TRBD1. The CDR3 loop spans 14 amino acids. In germline, CDR1 is SGHVS, CDR2 FNYEAQ. The V and J ends lost 5 bases and 0 bases, in that order; junction bases with no gene match: 4. Written as DNA, the CDR3 is TGTGCCAGCAGCAAGGGACAGAACTCCTACGAGCAGTACTTC. It encodes CASSKGQNSYEQYF. Based on the CDR3 plus reference TRBV7-6 and TRBJ2-7, the full variable domain is GAGVSQSPRYKVTKRGQDVALRCDPISGHVSLYWYRQALGQGPEFLTYFNYEAQQDKSGLPNDRFSAERPEGSISTLTIQRTEQRDSAMYRCASSKGQNSYEQYFGPGTRLTVT.